Listed below are T cell receptor beta chains from one sample, sequenced in a study of identifying expanded T cells in peripheral blood. The repertoire was sequenced with immunoSEQ multiplex PCR; TCRdb's copy has only in-frame clones and lacks some. The sample has 75,000 to 95,000 clones; around 90% are singletons. Material: blood. The source is a person aged 18 to 75 in good health. Each CDR3 is given with its conserved first and last residue. The size field is filled for only some rows; it gives once, few, many or a size class.

TRBJ1-5	TRBV30	.	CAWRTRDSNQPQHF
TRBJ2-3	TRBV19	.	CASNPGGGTDTQYF
TRBJ2-7	TRBV5-1	.	CASRRGLNSYEQYF
TRBJ2-3	TRBV11-3	.	CASSLSMTDTQYF
TRBJ2-1	TRBV15	.	CATSPTRTSGYNEQFF
TRBJ2-1	TRBV27	.	CASSLKHPRNEQFF
TRBJ1-1	TRBV18	once	CASSAGQTGTTEAFF
TRBJ2-1	TRBV30	.	CAWSLGDSYNEQFF
TRBJ2-7	TRBV7-2	.	CASSSGQGEGEQYF
TRBJ2-5	TRBV7-3	.	CASSLTSEETQYF
TRBJ1-2	TRBV5-1	once	CASSLEGSGYTF
TRBJ1-2	TRBV5-6	.	CASSLANVQGYTF